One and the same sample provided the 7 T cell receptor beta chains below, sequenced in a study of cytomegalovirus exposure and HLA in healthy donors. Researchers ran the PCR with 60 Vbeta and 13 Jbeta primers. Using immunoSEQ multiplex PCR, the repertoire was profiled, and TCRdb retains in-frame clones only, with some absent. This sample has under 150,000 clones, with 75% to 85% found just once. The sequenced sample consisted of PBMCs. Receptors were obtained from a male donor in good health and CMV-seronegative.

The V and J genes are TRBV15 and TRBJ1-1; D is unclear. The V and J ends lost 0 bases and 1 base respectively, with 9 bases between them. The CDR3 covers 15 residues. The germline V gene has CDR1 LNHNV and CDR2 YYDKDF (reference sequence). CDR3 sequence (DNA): TGTGCCACCAGCAGAGAGTCGGGTCCGAACACTGAAGCTTTCTTT. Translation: CATSRESGPNTEAFF. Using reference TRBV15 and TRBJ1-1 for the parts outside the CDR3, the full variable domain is DAMVIQNPRYQVTQFGKPVTLSCSQTLNHNVMYWYQQKSSQAPKLLFHYYDKDFNNEADTPDNFQSRRPNTSFCFLDIRSPGLGDTAMYLCATSRESGPNTEAFFGQGTRLTVV.

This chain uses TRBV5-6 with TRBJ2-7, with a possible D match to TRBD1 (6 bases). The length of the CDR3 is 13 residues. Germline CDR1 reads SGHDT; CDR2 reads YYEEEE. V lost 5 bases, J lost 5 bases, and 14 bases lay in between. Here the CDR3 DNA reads TGTGCCAGCAGTAAGGGGGTAAAAGACGAGCAGTACTTC. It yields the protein CASSKGVKDEQYF.

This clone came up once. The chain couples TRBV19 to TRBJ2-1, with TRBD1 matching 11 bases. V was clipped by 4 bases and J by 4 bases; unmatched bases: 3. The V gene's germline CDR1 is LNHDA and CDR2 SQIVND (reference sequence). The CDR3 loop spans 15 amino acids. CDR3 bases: TGTGCCAGTAGTAATGGACAGGGGGCGTACAATGAGCAGTTCTTC. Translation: CASSNGQGAYNEQFF.

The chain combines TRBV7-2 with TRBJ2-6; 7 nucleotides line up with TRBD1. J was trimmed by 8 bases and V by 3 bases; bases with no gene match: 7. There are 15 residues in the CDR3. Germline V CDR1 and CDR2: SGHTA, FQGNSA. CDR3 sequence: CASSFDRVNTNVLTF. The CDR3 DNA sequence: TGTGCCAGCAGCTTCGACAGGGTAAATACCAACGTCCTGACTTTC.

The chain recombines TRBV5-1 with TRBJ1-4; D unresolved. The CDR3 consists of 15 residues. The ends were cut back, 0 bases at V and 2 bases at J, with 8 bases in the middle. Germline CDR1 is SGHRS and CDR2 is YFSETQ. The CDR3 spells CASSLVHGTNEKLFF. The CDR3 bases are TGCGCCAGCAGCTTGGTCCACGGGACTAATGAAAAACTGTTTTTT.

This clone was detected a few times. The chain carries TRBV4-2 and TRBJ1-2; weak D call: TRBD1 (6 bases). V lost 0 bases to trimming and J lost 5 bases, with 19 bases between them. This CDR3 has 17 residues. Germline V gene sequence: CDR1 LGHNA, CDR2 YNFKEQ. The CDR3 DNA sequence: TGTGCCAGCAGCCAAGACGGGTCGGGGGGCCGGGGATATGGCTACACCTTC. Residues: CASSQDGSGGRGYGYTF.

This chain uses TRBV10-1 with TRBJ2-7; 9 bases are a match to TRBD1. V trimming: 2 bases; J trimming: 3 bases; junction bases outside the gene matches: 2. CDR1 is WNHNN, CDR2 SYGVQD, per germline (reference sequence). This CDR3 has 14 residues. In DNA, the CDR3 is TGCGCCAGCAGTGAGACAGGGGGCCTCTACGAGCAGTACTTC. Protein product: CASSETGGLYEQYF.